The 27 T cell receptor beta chains below come from one sample, sequenced in a study of blood T cells in healthy people across ages. Through a sample-barcoded 5' primer and a J-beta primer mix, a second PCR was run for roughly 7 to 12 cycles. TCRdb reanalysed the 5' RACE reads using MiXCR and keeps one entry per CDR3 protein. The table has under 2 million distinct CDR3 sequences, roughly 30% seen once. Sequences were obtained from blood. The receptor set was obtained from a woman aged 25-40 years in good health.

The chain has TRBV27 and TRBJ1-5; D is perhaps TRBD1 (6 bases). Trimming removed 6 bases at V and 5 bases at J, with 14 bases between. The CDR3 is made up of 14 amino acids. The V gene's germline CDR1 is MNHEY and CDR2 SMNVEV (reference sequence). The CDR3 protein is CASRFAGEDQPQHF. DNA of the CDR3: TGTGCCAGCAGGTTTGCAGGGGAGGATCAGCCCCAGCATTTT.

This chain joins TRBV27 and TRBJ1-6; 9 bases match TRBD1. The V segment lost 9 bases and the J segment 7 bases; nucleotides outside the gene matches: 10. The CDR3 extends over 15 amino acids. Looked up from germline, CDR1 is MNHEY and CDR2 is SMNVEV (reference sequence). The CDR3 region has the DNA TGTGCCAGTTGCAGGGCGACAGGGGGGAATTCACCCCTCCACTTT. Amino acid sequence: CASCRATGGNSPLHF.

The chain combines TRBV27 with TRBJ1-1, with D uncertain. Trimming removed 1 base from V and 6 bases from J, with 9 bases in between. Germline CDR1 and CDR2: MNHEY and SMNVEV (reference sequence). The CDR3 runs 13 residues. CDR3 region: CASSLYIGSEAFF. CDR3 sequence (DNA): TGTGCCAGCAGTTTATACATAGGCTCTGAAGCTTTCTTT.

The genes are TRBV18 and TRBJ2-5; D may be TRBD2 (6 bases). This CDR3 is 16 amino acids long. Per germline, CDR1 KGHSH and CDR2 LQKENI. Trimming removed 0 bases at V and 1 base at J, with 12 bases between. The CDR3 sequence: CASSPPGIAAQETQYF. In DNA form, the CDR3 reads TGTGCCAGCTCACCACCGGGAATAGCGGCCCAAGAGACCCAGTACTTC. Full variable domain (remainder filled in from reference TRBV18 and TRBJ2-5): NAGVMQNPRHLVRRRGQEARLRCSPMKGHSHVYWYRQLPEEGLKFMVYLQKENIIDESGMPKERFSAEFPKEGPSILRIQQVVRGDSAAYFCASSPPGIAAQETQYFGPGTRLLVL.

In this sample, this clonotype turned up a few times. The gene calls are TRBV20-1 and TRBJ2-1, with 9 positions matching TRBD1. V shed 6 bases, J shed 0 bases, and the junction held 6 bases outside the gene matches. The germline V gene has CDR1 DFQATT and CDR2 SNEGSKA (reference sequence). The CDR3 extends over 15 amino acids. Here the CDR3 reads CSATTGGSSYNEQFF. The CDR3 coding sequence is TGCAGTGCCACCACAGGGGGCAGCTCCTACAATGAGCAGTTCTTC.

This clonotype was detected only a few times. The CDR3 region is CASSIGPGRAPNEQFF. The CDR3 DNA is TGTGCCAGCAGCATAGGTCCGGGACGGGCCCCCAATGAGCAGTTCTTC. The rearrangement uses TRBV6-5 and TRBJ2-1; D assignment may be TRBD1 or TRBD2 (5 bases each). CDR3 length: 16 residues. The V gene lost 6 bases and the J gene lost 6 bases, with 21 bases spanning the gap. Looked up from germline, CDR1 is MNHEY and CDR2 is SVGAGI.

This clonotype was seen only a few times. The chain is built from TRBV7-2 and TRBJ2-5, with TRBD1 matching over 7 bases. Germline V lookup: CDR1 SGHTA, CDR2 FQGNSA. CDR3 length: 16 amino acids. Germline trimming cut 5 bases from V and 3 bases from J; bases unmatched to any gene: 12. In DNA form, the CDR3 reads TGTGCCAGCAGCAACCCCGGGACAGAAACAGAAGAGACCCAGTACTTC. As protein: CASSNPGTETEETQYF.

The sample holds many counts of this clonotype. V is TRBV11-2 and J is TRBJ2-3, with 8 nucleotides matching TRBD1. V was clipped by 7 bases and J by 7 bases; unmatched bases: 13. This CDR3 comprises 15 residues. Germline CDR1 and CDR2: SGHAT and FQNNGV. The CDR3 region is CASTPDRASLNTQYF. The CDR3 DNA sequence: TGTGCCAGCACACCGGACAGGGCCTCTCTGAATACGCAGTATTTT.

This sequence joins TRBV3-1 and TRBJ2-7, with a possible D match to TRBD1 (6 bases). V lost 3 bases, J lost 2 bases, and 11 bases lay in between. There are 14 residues in the CDR3. Germline CDR1 and CDR2: LGHDT and YNNKEL (reference sequence). This chain's CDR3 is CASSQGTLTYEQYF. The DNA of the CDR3 is TGTGCCAGCAGCCAGGGGACATTGACCTACGAGCAGTACTTC.

The chain carries TRBV7-9 and TRBJ2-7; 10 bases are shared with TRBD2. Germline V lookup: CDR1 SEHNR, CDR2 FQNEAQ (reference sequence). J lost 1 base, V lost 0 bases, and 3 bases had no gene match. This CDR3 contains 16 residues. CDR3 nucleotides: TGTGCCAGCAGCTTAGCCAGCGGGAGGGGATCCTACGAGCAGTACTTC. It yields the protein CASSLASGRGSYEQYF. Variable domain in full (rest from reference TRBV7-9 and TRBJ2-7): DTGVSQNPRHKITKRGQNVTFRCDPISEHNRLYWYRQTLGQGPEFLTYFQNEAQLEKSRLLSDRFSAERPKGSFSTLEIQRTEQGDSAMYLCASSLASGRGSYEQYFGPGTRLTVT.

This clonotype has a handful of counts. The chain links TRBV27 to TRBJ2-5, with D perhaps matching TRBD1 (7 bases). The J call may be faulty, since TRBJ2-7 better matches the DNA end. The length of the CDR3 is 14 residues. In germline, CDR1 is MNHEY, CDR2 SMNVEV (reference sequence). As DNA, the CDR3 is TGTGCCAGCAGTCAGGGGGGTAAGGCTTACGAGCAGTACTTC. It encodes CASSQGGKAYEQYF.

As for this clonotype: Since a much larger clone is just one base distant, this may be a read error. The chain carries TRBV29-1 and TRBJ1-2; 10 nucleotides match TRBD1. CDR1 is SQVTM and CDR2 is ANQGSEA in the germline V gene. CDR3 length: 16 residues. V lost 4 bases to trimming and J lost 3 bases; unmatched junction nucleotides: 11. The CDR3 protein is CSVAPLGQGGYYGYTF. CDR3 bases: TGCAGCGTTGCACCTCTCGGACAGGGGGGATACTATGGCTACACCTTC. Full variable domain (rest looked up from reference TRBV29-1 and TRBJ1-2): SAVISQKPSRDICQRGTSLTIQCQVDSQVTMMFWYRQQPGQSLTLIATANQGSEATYESGFVIDKFPISRPNLTFSTLTVSNMSPEDSSIYLCSVAPLGQGGYYGYTFGSGTRLTVV.

The genes are TRBV30 and TRBJ2-5; D not certain. The DNA end is more similar to TRBJ2-7, so the J call may be wrong. CDR3 length: 11 residues. From germline, CDR1 is GTSNPN and CDR2 SVGIG (reference sequence). CDR3 sequence: CAWIGHYEQYF. The CDR3 region has the DNA TGTGCCTGGATTGGGCACTACGAGCAGTACTTC.

The rearrangement links TRBV7-9 to TRBJ2-5; the match to TRBD2 covers 9 bases. Matching the DNA end better, TRBJ2-7 makes the J call doubtful. The CDR3 is 17 amino acids. CDR1 and CDR2 from the germline V gene are SEHNR and FQNEAQ (reference sequence). The CDR3 coding sequence is TGTGCCAGCAGCCCGTTCCTCCCAGTAGCGGGGGAGTACGAGCAGTACTTC. Translated, it gives CASSPFLPVAGEYEQYF.

The V and J genes are TRBV25-1 and TRBJ2-6, with D uncertain. The CDR3 is made up of 15 amino acids. Germline loops: CDR1 MGHDK, CDR2 SYGVNS. With 3 bases removed from V and 0 bases from J, the gap between germline ends came to 6 bases. CDR3 protein: CASSEAVSGANVLTF. The CDR3 DNA follows: TGTGCCAGCAGTGAGGCCGTCTCTGGGGCCAACGTCCTGACTTTC.

V and J are TRBV5-1 and TRBJ2-4; maybe TRBD2 (6 bases). The V gene lost 4 bases and the J gene lost 7 bases, with 18 bases spanning the gap. Germline V CDR1 and CDR2: SGHRS, YFSETQ. The CDR3 extends over 15 amino acids. In nucleotides, the CDR3 is TGCGCCAGCAGCGGTAGCAGGAGGGCCTCCAACATTCAGTACTTC. Its translation: CASSGSRRASNIQYF.

V gene TRBV4-1 combines with J gene TRBJ1-6; D might be TRBD1 (6 bases). Germline CDR1 is MGHRA and CDR2 is YSYEKL. This CDR3 has 14 amino acids. Trimming removed 4 bases from V and 11 bases from J, with 15 bases in between. CDR3 DNA: TGCGCCAGCAGCCTAGACCTCGAGGGGGCACCCCTCCACTTT. Protein product: CASSLDLEGAPLHF.

This clonotype has a handful of counts. This rearrangement joins TRBV20-1 to TRBJ2-7; the D is unclear. Germline V gene sequence: CDR1 DFQATT, CDR2 SNEGSKA (reference sequence). V lost 0 bases to trimming and J lost 2 bases, with 11 bases between them. The CDR3 contains 14 residues. DNA of the CDR3: TGCAGTGCTAGAGATGAAGCCAGGACCTACGAGCAGTACTTC. Translated: CSARDEARTYEQYF.

The rearrangement joins TRBV27 to TRBJ2-1, with D perhaps TRBD1 (6 bases). There are 15 residues in the CDR3. Germline V gene sequence: CDR1 MNHEY, CDR2 SMNVEV (reference sequence). V was clipped by 6 bases and J by 8 bases, with 20 bases between them. The CDR3 sequence: CASRLGTQTGHEQFF. The CDR3 DNA reads TGTGCCAGCAGACTCGGGACACAGACCGGCCATGAGCAGTTCTTC.

This clonotype was counted between two and nine times. This chain links TRBV20-1 with TRBJ1-5, with 9 positions matching TRBD1. CDR3 length: 15 amino acids. Germline V gene lookup returns CDR1 DFQATT and CDR2 SNEGSKA (reference sequence). V dropped 5 bases and J dropped 3; count of bases not matched to a gene: 8. The CDR3 protein is CSAPVGQGNNQPQHF. In DNA form, the CDR3 reads TGCAGTGCTCCGGTGGGACAGGGTAACAATCAGCCCCAGCATTTT.

Comments on this clonotype: This may be a read error, as it is one base from a much larger clone. The chain is built from TRBV5-1 and TRBJ2-5; D is perhaps TRBD1 (5 bases). The end of the DNA aligns better with TRBJ2-7, so the J call may be wrong. CDR3 size: 15 residues. Germline CDR1 reads SGHRS; CDR2 reads YFSETQ. CDR3 nucleotides: TGCGCCAGCAGCACAGGTCCGGATAGGACCTACGAGCAGTACTTC. Residues: CASSTGPDRTYEQYF.

In this sample, this clonotype turned up many times. This chain joins TRBV7-8 and TRBJ2-7; no reliable D call. The CDR3 loop spans 13 amino acids. Germline CDR1 SGHVS, CDR2 FQNEAQ. V lost 5 bases and J 1 base, leaving 9 bases between the germline ends. The CDR3 DNA reads TGTGCCAGCAGCCTCCGTCGGTCCTACGAGCAGTACTTC. The encoded protein is CASSLRRSYEQYF.

This clonotype was observed a few times. This may be a read error, as it is one base from a much larger clone. The V gene is TRBV4-1, the J gene TRBJ2-7; D may match TRBD1 or TRBD2 (6 bases each). Matching the DNA end better, TRBJ2-5 makes the J call doubtful. The V gene's germline CDR1 is MGHRA and CDR2 YSYEKL. The CDR3 has 17 residues. DNA of the CDR3: TGCGCCAGCAGCCAAAATGATTCGGGGGCAGGGTTGGAGACCCAGTACTTC. It translates to CASSQNDSGAGLETQYF.

This clonotype was observed a few times. CDR3 amino acids: CASSHTPFSGRSYNEQFF. As DNA, the CDR3 is TGTGCCAGCAGTCATACACCATTTAGCGGGAGATCCTACAATGAGCAGTTCTTC. This rearrangement joins TRBV27 to TRBJ2-1, with 9 bases that match TRBD2. The V and J ends lost 5 bases and 1 base, in that order; junction bases with no gene match: 12. This CDR3 has 18 residues. CDR1 and CDR2 from the germline V gene are MNHEY and SMNVEV (reference sequence).

V usage is TRBV12-3 or TRBV12-4 and J usage is TRBJ1-5, with TRBD1 matching over 9 bases. The CDR3 runs 15 residues. The V segment lost 5 bases and the J segment 7 bases; nucleotides outside the gene matches: 9. The CDR3 DNA follows: TGTGCCAGCAGTCCCGAGACAGGGGGGGGACAGCCCCAGCATTTT. It specifies CASSPETGGGQPQHF.

CDR3 DNA sequence: TGTGCCAGCAGCCAAGGGCGAGCGGGAGAGACAGATACGCAGTATTTT. Translation gives CASSQGRAGETDTQYF. The J gene is TRBJ2-3, the V gene TRBV3-1, with 8 positions matching TRBD2. Unmatched junction bases numbered 6, after V lost 1 base and J lost 3 bases. Germline V CDR1 and CDR2: LGHDT, YNNKEL (reference sequence). The CDR3 is made up of 16 amino acids.

The V gene is TRBV10-3, the J gene TRBJ2-1; a weak D match, TRBD2 (5 bases). CDR1 and CDR2 (germline): ENHRY, SYGVKD. CDR3 length equals 16 residues. Trimming stripped 0 bases from V and 5 bases from J, with 14 bases between. The CDR3: CAISESGGSRNNEQFF. CDR3 nucleotide sequence: TGTGCCATCAGTGAGTCAGGTGGGAGTCGGAACAATGAGCAGTTCTTC.